The TCR beta chain under discussion was sequenced for a study of T cell responses to AZD1222 COVID-19 vaccine. Here immunoSEQ multiplex PCR was the method, and the copy in TCRdb shows in-frame clones only, minus some. The sample holds 66,000 or so clones, over 75% seen once. Germline-derived CDR1 and CDR2 are SGHKS and YYEKEE (reference sequence). The CDR3 consists of 13 residues. V gave up 0 bases and J gave up 9 bases, with 12 bases separating them. The sequences come from peripheral blood, collected on day 0 of AZD1222 vaccination. The chain joins TRBV5-5 to TRBJ1-2, with a weak D call TRBD1 (5 bases). The receptor's source is an adult in good health. This CDR3 reads CASSLDRSLRYTF. CDR3 sequence (DNA): TGTGCCAGCAGCTTGGACAGGTCGCTCCGCTACACCTTC.